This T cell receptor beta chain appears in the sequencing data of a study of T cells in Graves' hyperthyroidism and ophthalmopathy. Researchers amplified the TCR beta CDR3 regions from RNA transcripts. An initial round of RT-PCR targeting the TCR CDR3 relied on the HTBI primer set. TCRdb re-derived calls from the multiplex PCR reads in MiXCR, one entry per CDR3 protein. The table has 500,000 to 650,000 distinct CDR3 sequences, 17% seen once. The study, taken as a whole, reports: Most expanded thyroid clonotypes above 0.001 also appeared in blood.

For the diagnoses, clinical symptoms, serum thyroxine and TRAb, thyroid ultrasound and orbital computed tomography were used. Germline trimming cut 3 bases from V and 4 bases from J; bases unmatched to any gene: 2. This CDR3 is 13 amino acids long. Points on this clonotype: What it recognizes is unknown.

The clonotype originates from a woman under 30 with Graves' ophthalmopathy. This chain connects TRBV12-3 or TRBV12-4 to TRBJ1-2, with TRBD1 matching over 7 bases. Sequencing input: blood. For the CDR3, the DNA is TGTGCCAGCAGTTTCGCAGGGGGCTATGGCTACACCTTC. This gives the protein CASSFAGGYGYTF.